This T cell receptor (beta chain) comes out of a study of T cells in Graves' hyperthyroidism and ophthalmopathy. Study at large: The authors collected peripheral blood at initial diagnosis, before any treatment.

There are many counts of this clonotype. Looked up from germline, CDR1 is SQVTM and CDR2 is ANQGSEA. The CDR3 runs to 12 residues. Trimming took 7 bases from V and 2 from J; bases not matched to a gene: 1. Used for diagnoses were clinical symptoms, serum thyroxine and TRAb, thyroid ultrasound and orbital computed tomography. RNA transcripts served as the template for amplifying TCR beta CDR3 regions. The HTBI set primed first-round TCR CDR3 RT-PCR. One entry per CDR3 protein results from TCRdb running MiXCR on the multiplex PCR reads. The data show around 800,000 distinct CDR3 sequences, roughly 40% seen once.

Sequenced material: blood. The receptor was derived from a young man with Graves' hyperthyroidism. The chain employs TRBV29-1 and TRBJ2-5; 10 bases align to TRBD1. The CDR3 spells CSGQGAQETQYF. The CDR3 DNA reads as TGCAGCGGACAGGGGGCACAAGAGACCCAGTACTTC.